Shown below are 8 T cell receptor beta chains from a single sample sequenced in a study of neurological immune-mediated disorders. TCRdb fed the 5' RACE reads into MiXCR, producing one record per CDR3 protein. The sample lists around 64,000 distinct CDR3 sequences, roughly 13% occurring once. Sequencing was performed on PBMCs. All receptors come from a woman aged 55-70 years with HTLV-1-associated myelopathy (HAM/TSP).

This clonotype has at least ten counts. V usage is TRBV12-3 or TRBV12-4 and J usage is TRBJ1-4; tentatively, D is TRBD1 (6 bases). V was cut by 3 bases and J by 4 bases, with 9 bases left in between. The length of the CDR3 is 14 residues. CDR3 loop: CASSFRGGNEKLFF. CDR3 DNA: TGTGCCAGCAGTTTTAGGGGGGGTAATGAAAAACTGTTTTTT.

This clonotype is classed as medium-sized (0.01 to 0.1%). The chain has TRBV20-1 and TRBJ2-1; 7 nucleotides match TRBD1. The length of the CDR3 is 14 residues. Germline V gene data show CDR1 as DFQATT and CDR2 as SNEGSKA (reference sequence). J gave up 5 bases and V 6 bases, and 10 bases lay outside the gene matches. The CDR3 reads CSAIRQQGNNEQFF. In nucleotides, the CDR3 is TGCAGTGCGATTCGTCAACAGGGGAACAATGAGCAGTTCTTC.

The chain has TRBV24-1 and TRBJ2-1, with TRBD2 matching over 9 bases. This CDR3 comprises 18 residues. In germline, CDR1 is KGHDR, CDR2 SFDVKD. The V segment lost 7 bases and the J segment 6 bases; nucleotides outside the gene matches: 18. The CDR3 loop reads CATSSTRTSEAIRNEQFF. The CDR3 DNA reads TGTGCCACCAGCTCCACCCGGACTAGCGAGGCCATCCGCAATGAGCAGTTCTTC.

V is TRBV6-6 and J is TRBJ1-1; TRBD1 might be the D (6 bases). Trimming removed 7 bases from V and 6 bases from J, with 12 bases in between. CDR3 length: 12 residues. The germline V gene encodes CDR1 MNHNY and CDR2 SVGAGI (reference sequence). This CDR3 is CASTTGTSEAFF. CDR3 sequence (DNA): TGTGCCAGCACTACAGGGACCTCTGAAGCTTTCTTT.

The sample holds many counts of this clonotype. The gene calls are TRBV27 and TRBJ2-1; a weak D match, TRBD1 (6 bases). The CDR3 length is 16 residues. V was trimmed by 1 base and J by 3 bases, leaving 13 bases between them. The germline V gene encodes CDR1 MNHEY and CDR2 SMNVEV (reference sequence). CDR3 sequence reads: CASSLLTGEFYNEQFF. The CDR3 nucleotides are TGTGCCAGCAGTTTATTGACAGGTGAATTCTACAATGAGCAGTTCTTC.

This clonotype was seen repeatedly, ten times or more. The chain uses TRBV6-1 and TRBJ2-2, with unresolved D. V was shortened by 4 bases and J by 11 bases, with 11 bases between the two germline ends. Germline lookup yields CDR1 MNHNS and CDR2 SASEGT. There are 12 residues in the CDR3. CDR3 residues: CASSVEGFELFF. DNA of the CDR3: TGTGCCAGCAGTGTGGAAGGGTTTGAGCTGTTTTTT.

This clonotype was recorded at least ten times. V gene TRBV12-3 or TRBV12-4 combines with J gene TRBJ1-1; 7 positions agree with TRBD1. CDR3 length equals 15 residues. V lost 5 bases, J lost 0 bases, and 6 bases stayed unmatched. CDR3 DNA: TGTGCCAGCAGTAGCAGACAGGGCATGAACACTGAAGCTTTCTTT. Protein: CASSSRQGMNTEAFF.

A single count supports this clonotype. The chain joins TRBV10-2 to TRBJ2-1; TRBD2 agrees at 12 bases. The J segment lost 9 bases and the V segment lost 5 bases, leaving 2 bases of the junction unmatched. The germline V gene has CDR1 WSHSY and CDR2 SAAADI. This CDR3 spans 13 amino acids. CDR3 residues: CASSLAGGGEQFF. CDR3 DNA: TGCGCCAGCAGTCTAGCGGGAGGGGGTGAGCAGTTCTTC.